These 8 T cell receptor beta chains were sequenced from one sample in a study of cytomegalovirus exposure and HLA in healthy donors. 13 Jbeta primers and 60 Vbeta primers were used for the PCR. The data were produced by immunoSEQ multiplex PCR, yet TCRdb's version contains in-frame clones alone and is incomplete. The table records about 130,000 clones, approximately 84% of them present only once. Specimen: PBMCs. These receptors all come from a woman aged 40 to 50 in good health and CMV-seronegative.

The rearrangement joins TRBV11-1 to TRBJ2-3, with TRBD2 as a possible D gene (6 bases). CDR3 length equals 18 residues. Per germline, CDR1 SGHAT and CDR2 FQDESV (reference sequence). V dropped 4 bases and J dropped 6 bases, with 26 bases sitting between them. The chain's CDR3 is CASSSGGLSGVGEDTQYF. The CDR3, as DNA: TGTGCCAGCAGCTCCGGAGGATTATCGGGGGTGGGTGAGGATACGCAGTATTTT.

The CDR3 protein is CASSFEGAGTEAFF. In nucleotides, the CDR3 is TGTGCCAGCAGTTTCGAGGGGGCTGGGACTGAAGCTTTCTTT. The rearrangement joins TRBV6-1 to TRBJ1-1, with 7 bases aligning to TRBD1. Germline V lookup: CDR1 MNHNS, CDR2 SASEGT. The CDR3 extends over 14 amino acids. J was trimmed by 5 bases and V by 5 bases; bases with no gene match: 8.

The V gene is TRBV30, the J gene TRBJ1-1; D perhaps matches TRBD1 (5 bases). The germline V and J ends were trimmed by 3 bases and 0 bases, with 8 bases remaining between them. The germline V gene has CDR1 GTSNPN and CDR2 SVGIG (reference sequence). The CDR3 length is 13 residues. The CDR3 nucleotides read TGTGCCTGGAGCGCACAGGTGAACACTGAAGCTTTCTTT. It codes for CAWSAQVNTEAFF.

This sequence joins TRBV7-2 and TRBJ2-1, with 7 positions matching TRBD2. Per germline, CDR1 SGHTA and CDR2 FQGNSA. The CDR3 totals 14 residues. V dropped 0 bases and J dropped 7; count of bases not matched to a gene: 3. The CDR3 loop reads CASSLATGGNEQFF. The CDR3 region has the DNA TGTGCCAGCAGCTTAGCGACCGGGGGGAATGAGCAGTTCTTC. Based on the CDR3 plus reference TRBV7-2 and TRBJ2-1, the full variable domain is GAGVSQSPSNKVTEKGKDVELRCDPISGHTALYWYRQSLGQGLEFLIYFQGNSAPDKSGLPSDRFSAERTGGSVSTLTIQRTQQEDSAVYLCASSLATGGNEQFFGPGTRLTVL.

This clone was picked up a small number of times. The chain combines TRBV19 with TRBJ2-5, with a weak D call TRBD1 (7 bases). CDR1 is LNHDA and CDR2 is SQIVND in the germline V gene (reference sequence). CDR3 length equals 13 residues. V was cut by 5 bases and J by 5 bases, with 12 bases left in between. The CDR3 is CASSVQGRETQYF. In DNA, the CDR3 is TGTGCCAGTAGTGTACAGGGGAGGGAGACCCAGTACTTC.

Remarks on this clone: Its ends do not fully match the called genes, so a read error is possible. The rearrangement uses TRBV5-6 and TRBJ2-7, with D unclear. Germline lookup yields CDR1 SGHDT and CDR2 YYEEEE. The CDR3 sequence is 12 residues long. CDR3 in amino acids: CASSLSSYEQYF. The CDR3 DNA reads as TGTGCCAGCAGCTTGAGCTCCTACGAACAGTACTTC.

The J gene is TRBJ2-7, the V gene TRBV18; D may be TRBD2 (5 bases). This CDR3 has 13 residues. V dropped 6 bases and J dropped 3 bases, with 12 bases sitting between them. The germline gives CDR1 KGHSH, CDR2 LQKENI. The CDR3 loop is CASSLGLFYEQYF. The CDR3 coding sequence is TGTGCCAGCTCCCTCGGACTGTTCTACGAGCAGTACTTC.

This chain uses TRBV19 with TRBJ1-1; D gene uncertain. In germline, CDR1 is LNHDA, CDR2 SQIVND (reference sequence). The length of the CDR3 is 14 residues. Trimming shortened V by 7 bases and J by 3 bases, and 15 bases separated the two germline ends. DNA for the CDR3: TGTGCCAGTACCTACCAATGGGGAGACACTGAAGCTTTCTTT. Amino acid sequence: CASTYQWGDTEAFF.